This T cell receptor (beta chain) derives from a study of vaccination effects on CD4 cells after COVID-19. Study-level findings and limits: In vaccinees who were healthy, merely 1 out of 255 vaccine-induced clones cross-reacted with common cold coronaviruses.

A few counts support this clone. What it binds is not known. The ViraFEST assay expanded antigen-specific CD4+ T cells with viral peptide pools before sequencing. The culture ran for nine to eleven days, and then CD4+ T cells were isolated. The vaccine recipients had no prior SARS-CoV-2 infection, with negative nucleocapsid antibodies. Each culture had half its medium swapped for IL-2 medium on days 3 and 7. V dropped 5 bases and J dropped 8 bases, with 11 bases sitting between them. The CDR3 contains 12 residues. Germline CDR1 is SGHTA and CDR2 is FQGTGA. Data came from immunoSEQ multiplex PCR; TCRdb stores just in-frame clones and leaves some out. The data hold about 73,000 clones, with 65% to 75% observed a single time.

This sequence originates from a human donor who received a COVID-19 vaccine. The sample was CD4+ T cells from PBMCs cultured with HCoV-NL63 spike peptides, taken before COVID-19 vaccination. The rearrangement uses TRBV7-3 and TRBJ2-3; possibly TRBD1 or TRBD2 for D (5 bases each). The CDR3 loop is CASSVGPSTQYF. CDR3 DNA: TGTGCCAGCAGCGTGGGACCGAGTACGCAGTATTTT.